This TCR beta chain was documented in a study of T cell responses to AZD1222 COVID-19 vaccine (TCRdb year 2021). Notes on the research overall: A total of over 230 trial participants underwent TCR sequencing, of whom some 210 received two doses of AZD1222 and about 25 received two doses of the MenACWY control vaccine. Trial participants were enrolled by age into 18-55, 56-69 and 70-plus year subgroups, with approximately 150, 30 and 60 TCR-sequenced participants respectively.

The meaning of the sample's time point label: baseline before first vaccination. The treatment or condition label on this specimen signifies: meningococcal conjugate vaccine given as trial control. Vaccinee samples were obtained from the UK trials COV001 and COV002, which included a single-blind randomized controlled phase 2/3 trial of AZD1222 (ChAdOx1 nCoV-19) in healthy adults. Trial participant PBMC samples were collected at day 0 and day 28 after the second dose for TCRbeta chain sequencing. Study-level results and caveats: Participants were mostly white British and included more females than males, and it was suggested by the authors that clonal diversity may have been underestimated. Conclusions about previously exposed vaccinees were limited because only six AZD1222 recipients were SARS-CoV-2 seropositive at baseline. No day 14 peak-response samples were available, so repertoires were characterized only after the peak T cell response. In the small 56-69-year group, the increase in depth fell short of significance, most likely because of low power. A significant rise in spike-specific TCR breadth and depth was observed after two AZD1222 doses relative to day 0 and relative to MenACWY recipients. The vaccine-associated CD4 TCRs covered the entire spike protein, and the dominant responses fell in regions 160-218 and 743-854. Reportedly, almost half of the unique spike-specific TCRs recognized epitopes lying outside the regions that are mutated in the B.1.351 and B.1.1.7 variants.

Comments on this clone: Its antigen remains undetermined. The record has no base qualities; no much larger clone is one base away.

The CDR3, from cysteine to phenylalanine, totals 17 residues. Just the 51-base CDR3 DNA is kept, in frame starting at base 1. Germline trimming amounts to 4 bases on V and 0 bases on J, with 3 as the count of junction bases outside the gene matches. The germline V gene sets CDR1 to SGHRS and CDR2 to YFSETQ. The CDR3 regions of human TCRbeta chains were subjected to immunosequencing. Under the source paper's analysis protocol: Repertoire TCRs were checked for matches against a reference library of SARS-CoV-2-specific TCRs that had been generated using the MIRA antigen-specificity platform. Breadth was defined as the fraction of unique TCRs that were SARS-CoV-2-associated. Depth was defined as the fraction of total T cells that were SARS-CoV-2-associated. Each spike-specific TCR was assigned to its reactive spike region and to a CD4 or CD8 class using the MIRA data. Log10-transformed breadth and depth values were compared by one-way ANOVA with Sidak's multiple comparisons tests. TCRdb's version of the immuneACCESS table is confined to in-frame rearrangements and falls short of the full clone set. An unresolved V gene accounts for under half of the shortfall where checked; the remainder is of unknown origin. D and trimming come from the DNA, and the V and J calls and clone size come from that table. A total of about 160,000 clones appear in this sample, about 92% of them only once. 4.4% of the sample belongs to the ten largest clones.

The source was peripheral blood, collected on day 0 of MenACWY control vaccination. The source is an adult in good health. The sequence joins TRBV5-1 to TRBJ1-6, with 11 central nucleotides matching TRBD1. The CDR3 in this case is CASSPGQGASYNSPLHF. The DNA is as follows: TGCGCCAGCAGCCCAGGACAGGGGGCCTCCTATAATTCACCCCTCCACTTT. Here the CDR3 is joined to the reference TRBV5-1 and TRBJ1-6 genes, and the full variable domain is: KAGVTQTPRYLIKTRGQQVTLSCSPISGHRSVSWYQQTPGQGLQFLFEYFSETQRNKGNFPGRFSGRQFSNSRSEMNVSTLELGDSALYLCASSPGQGASYNSPLHFGNGTRLTVT.